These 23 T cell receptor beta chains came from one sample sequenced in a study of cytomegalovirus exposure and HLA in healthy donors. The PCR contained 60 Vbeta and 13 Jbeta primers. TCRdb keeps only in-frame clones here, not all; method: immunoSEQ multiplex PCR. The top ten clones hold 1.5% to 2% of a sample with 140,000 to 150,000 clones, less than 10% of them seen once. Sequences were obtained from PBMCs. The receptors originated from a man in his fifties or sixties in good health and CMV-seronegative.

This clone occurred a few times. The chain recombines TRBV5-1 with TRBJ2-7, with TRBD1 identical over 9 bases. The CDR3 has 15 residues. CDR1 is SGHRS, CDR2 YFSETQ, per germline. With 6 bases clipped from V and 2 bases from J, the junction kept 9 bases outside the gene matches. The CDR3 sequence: CASTRQGESTYEQYF. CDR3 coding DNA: TGCGCCAGCACACGACAGGGGGAGTCAACCTACGAGCAGTACTTC.

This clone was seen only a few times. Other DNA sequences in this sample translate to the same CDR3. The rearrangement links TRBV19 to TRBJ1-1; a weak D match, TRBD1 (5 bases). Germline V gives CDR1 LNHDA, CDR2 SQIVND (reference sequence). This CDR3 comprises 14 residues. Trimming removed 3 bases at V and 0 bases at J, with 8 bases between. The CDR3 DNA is TGTGCCAGTAGTATTCAGGGCTTGAACACTGAAGCTTTCTTT. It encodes CASSIQGLNTEAFF.

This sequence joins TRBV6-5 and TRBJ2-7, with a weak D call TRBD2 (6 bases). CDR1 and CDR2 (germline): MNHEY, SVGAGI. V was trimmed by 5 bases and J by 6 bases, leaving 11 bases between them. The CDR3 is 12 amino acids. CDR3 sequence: CASSTSGLEQYF. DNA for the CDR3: TGTGCCAGCAGTACCTCGGGACTCGAGCAGTACTTC.

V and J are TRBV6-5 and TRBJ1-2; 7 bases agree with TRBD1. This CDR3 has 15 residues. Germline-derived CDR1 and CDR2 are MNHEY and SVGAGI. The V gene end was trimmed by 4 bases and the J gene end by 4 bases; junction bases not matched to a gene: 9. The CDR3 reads CASSSSTGKGYGYTF. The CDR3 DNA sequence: TGTGCCAGCAGTTCCTCGACAGGGAAAGGCTATGGCTACACCTTC.

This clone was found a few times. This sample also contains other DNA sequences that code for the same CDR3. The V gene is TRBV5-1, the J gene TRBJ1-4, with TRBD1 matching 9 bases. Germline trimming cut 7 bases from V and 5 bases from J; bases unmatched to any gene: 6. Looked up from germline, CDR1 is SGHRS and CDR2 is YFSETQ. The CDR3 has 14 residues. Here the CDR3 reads CASRTGASNEKLFF. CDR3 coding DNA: TGCGCCAGCCGGACAGGGGCCTCGAATGAAAAACTGTTTTTT.

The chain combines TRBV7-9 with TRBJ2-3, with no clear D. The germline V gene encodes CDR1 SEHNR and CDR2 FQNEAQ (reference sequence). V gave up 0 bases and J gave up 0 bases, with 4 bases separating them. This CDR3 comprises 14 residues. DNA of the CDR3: TGTGCCAGCAGCTTAGCGTCTAGCACAGATACGCAGTATTTT. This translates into CASSLASSTDTQYF. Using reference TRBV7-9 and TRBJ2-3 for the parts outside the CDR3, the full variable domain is DTGVSQNPRHKITKRGQNVTFRCDPISEHNRLYWYRQTLGQGPEFLTYFQNEAQLEKSRLLSDRFSAERPKGSFSTLEIQRTEQGDSAMYLCASSLASSTDTQYFGPGTRLTVL.

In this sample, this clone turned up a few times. The CDR3 spells CASSIGGFGQPQHF. The CDR3 DNA is TGTGCCAGCAGCATCGGGGGGTTTGGGCAGCCCCAGCATTTT. This chain connects TRBV2 to TRBJ1-5; perhaps TRBD1 as D (5 bases). The CDR3 is 14 amino acids. The germline gives CDR1 SNHLY, CDR2 FYNNEI. V lost 6 bases to trimming and J lost 7 bases, with 16 bases between them.

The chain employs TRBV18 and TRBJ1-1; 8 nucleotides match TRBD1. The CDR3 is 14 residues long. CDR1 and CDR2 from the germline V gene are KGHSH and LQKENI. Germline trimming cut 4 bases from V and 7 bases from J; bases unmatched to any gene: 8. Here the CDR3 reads CASSLGQGRSEAFF. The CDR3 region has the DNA TGTGCCAGCTCACTTGGACAGGGCAGGAGTGAAGCTTTCTTT.

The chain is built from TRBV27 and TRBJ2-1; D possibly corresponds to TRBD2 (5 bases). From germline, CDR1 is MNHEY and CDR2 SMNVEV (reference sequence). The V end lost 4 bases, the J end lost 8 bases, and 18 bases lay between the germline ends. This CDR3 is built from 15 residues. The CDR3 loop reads CASSYDGVRSHEQFF. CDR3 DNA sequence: TGTGCCAGCAGTTATGACGGGGTAAGGAGTCATGAGCAGTTCTTC.

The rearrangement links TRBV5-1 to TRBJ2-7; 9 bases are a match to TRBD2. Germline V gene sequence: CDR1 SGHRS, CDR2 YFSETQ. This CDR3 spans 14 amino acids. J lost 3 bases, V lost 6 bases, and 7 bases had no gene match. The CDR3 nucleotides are TGCGCCAGCACCATAGCGGGAGAGTACTACGAGCAGTACTTC. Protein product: CASTIAGEYYEQYF.

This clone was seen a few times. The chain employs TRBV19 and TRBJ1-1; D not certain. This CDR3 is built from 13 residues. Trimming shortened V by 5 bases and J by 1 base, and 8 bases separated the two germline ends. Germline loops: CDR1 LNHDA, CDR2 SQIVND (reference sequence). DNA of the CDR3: TGTGCCAGTAGTGACACCTCGAACACTGAAGCTTTCTTT. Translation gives CASSDTSNTEAFF.

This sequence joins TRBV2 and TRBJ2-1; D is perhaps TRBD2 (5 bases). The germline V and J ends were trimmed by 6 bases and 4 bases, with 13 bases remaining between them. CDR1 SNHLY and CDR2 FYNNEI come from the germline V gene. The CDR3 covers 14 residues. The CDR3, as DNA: TGTGCCAGCAGAGAGCGGAGCCTTTACAATGAGCAGTTCTTC. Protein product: CASRERSLYNEQFF.

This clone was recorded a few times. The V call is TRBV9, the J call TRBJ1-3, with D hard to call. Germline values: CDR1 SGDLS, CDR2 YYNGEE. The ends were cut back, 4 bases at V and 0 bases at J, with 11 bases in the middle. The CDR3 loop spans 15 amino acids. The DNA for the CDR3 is TGTGCCAGCAGCCTCTCCGGGAGCTCTGGAAACACCATATATTTT. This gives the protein CASSLSGSSGNTIYF.

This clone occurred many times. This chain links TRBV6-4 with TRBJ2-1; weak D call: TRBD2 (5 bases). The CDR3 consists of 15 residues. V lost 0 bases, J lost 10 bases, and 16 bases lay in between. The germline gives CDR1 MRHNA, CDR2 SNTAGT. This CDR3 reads CASSDSQRQFGEQFF. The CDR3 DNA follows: TGTGCCAGCAGTGACTCACAGCGGCAGTTCGGGGAGCAGTTCTTC.

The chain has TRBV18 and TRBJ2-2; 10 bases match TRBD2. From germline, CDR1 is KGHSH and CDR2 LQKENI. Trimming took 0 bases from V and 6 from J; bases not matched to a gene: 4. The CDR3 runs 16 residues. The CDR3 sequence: CASSPPPSGGSGELFF. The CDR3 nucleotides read TGTGCCAGCTCACCACCGCCTAGCGGGGGCTCCGGGGAGCTGTTTTTT.

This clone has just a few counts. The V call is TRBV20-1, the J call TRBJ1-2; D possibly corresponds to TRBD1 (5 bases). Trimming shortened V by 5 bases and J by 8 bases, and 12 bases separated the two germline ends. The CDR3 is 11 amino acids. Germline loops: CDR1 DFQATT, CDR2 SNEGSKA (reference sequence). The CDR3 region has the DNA TGCAGTGCTGGGGAAGGGGTGGGCTACACCTTC. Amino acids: CSAGEGVGYTF.

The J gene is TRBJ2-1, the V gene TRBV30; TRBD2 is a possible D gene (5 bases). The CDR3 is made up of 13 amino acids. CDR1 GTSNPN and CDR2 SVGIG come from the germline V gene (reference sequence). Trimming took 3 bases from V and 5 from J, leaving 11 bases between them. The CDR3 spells CAWSVRTDNEQFF. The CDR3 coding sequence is TGTGCCTGGAGCGTCCGGACTGACAATGAGCAGTTCTTC. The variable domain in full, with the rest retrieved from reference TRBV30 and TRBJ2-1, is SQTIHQWPATLVQPVGSPLSLECTVEGTSNPNLYWYRQAAGRGLQLLFYSVGIGQISSEVPQNLSASRPQDRQFILSSKKLLLSDSGFYLCAWSVRTDNEQFFGPGTRLTVL.

CDR3 DNA: TGTGCCAGTAGTCGGCCCCATATACCGGGAGAAGACGAGCAGTACTTC. Residues: CASSRPHIPGEDEQYF. The chain links TRBV19 to TRBJ2-7; a possible D gene is TRBD2 (6 bases). Trimming shortened V by 5 bases and J by 5 bases, and 22 bases separated the two germline ends. Germline loops: CDR1 LNHDA, CDR2 SQIVND (reference sequence). The CDR3 runs 16 residues. The complete variable domain, with remaining parts taken from reference TRBV19 and TRBJ2-7, reads DGGITQSPKYLFRKEGQNVTLSCEQNLNHDAMYWYRQDPGQGLRLIYYSQIVNDFQKGDIAEGYSVSREKKESFPLTVTSAQKNPTAFYLCASSRPHIPGEDEQYFGPGTRLTVT.

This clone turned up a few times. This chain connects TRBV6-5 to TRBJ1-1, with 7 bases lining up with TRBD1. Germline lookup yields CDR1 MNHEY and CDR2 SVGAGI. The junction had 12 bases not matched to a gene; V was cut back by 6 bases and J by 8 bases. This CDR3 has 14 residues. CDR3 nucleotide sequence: TGTGCCAGCAGCCCCGGACAGGCTCCGACCGAAGCTTTCTTT. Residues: CASSPGQAPTEAFF.

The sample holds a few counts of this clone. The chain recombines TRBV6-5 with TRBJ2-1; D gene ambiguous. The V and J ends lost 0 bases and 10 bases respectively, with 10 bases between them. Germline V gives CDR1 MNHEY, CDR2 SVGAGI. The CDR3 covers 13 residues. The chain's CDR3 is CASSYSAPREQFF. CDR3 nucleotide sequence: TGTGCCAGCAGTTACTCAGCTCCCCGAGAGCAGTTCTTC.

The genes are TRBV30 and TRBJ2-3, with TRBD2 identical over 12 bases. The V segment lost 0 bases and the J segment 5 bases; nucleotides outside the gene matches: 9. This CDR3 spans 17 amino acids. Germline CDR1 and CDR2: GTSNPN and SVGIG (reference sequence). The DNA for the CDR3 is TGTGCCTGGAGTGTCACCCGGACTAGCGGGATCGTAGATACGCAGTATTTT. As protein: CAWSVTRTSGIVDTQYF.

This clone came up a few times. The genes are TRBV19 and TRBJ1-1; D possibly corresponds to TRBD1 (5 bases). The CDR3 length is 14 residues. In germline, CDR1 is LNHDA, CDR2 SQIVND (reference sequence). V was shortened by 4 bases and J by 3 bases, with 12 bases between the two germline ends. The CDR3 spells CASSTPSGDTEAFF. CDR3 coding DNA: TGTGCCAGTAGTACTCCCTCGGGGGACACTGAAGCTTTCTTT. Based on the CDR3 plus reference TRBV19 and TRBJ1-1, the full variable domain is DGGITQSPKYLFRKEGQNVTLSCEQNLNHDAMYWYRQDPGQGLRLIYYSQIVNDFQKGDIAEGYSVSREKKESFPLTVTSAQKNPTAFYLCASSTPSGDTEAFFGQGTRLTVV.

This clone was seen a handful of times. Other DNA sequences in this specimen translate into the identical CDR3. CDR3: CAWSERGSGNTIYF. CDR3 bases: TGTGCCTGGAGTGAGCGGGGCTCTGGAAACACCATATATTTT. This chain joins TRBV30 and TRBJ1-3; D is uncertain. Trimming removed 1 base at V and 0 bases at J, with 7 bases between. The germline V gene has CDR1 GTSNPN and CDR2 SVGIG (reference sequence). CDR3 length: 14 residues.